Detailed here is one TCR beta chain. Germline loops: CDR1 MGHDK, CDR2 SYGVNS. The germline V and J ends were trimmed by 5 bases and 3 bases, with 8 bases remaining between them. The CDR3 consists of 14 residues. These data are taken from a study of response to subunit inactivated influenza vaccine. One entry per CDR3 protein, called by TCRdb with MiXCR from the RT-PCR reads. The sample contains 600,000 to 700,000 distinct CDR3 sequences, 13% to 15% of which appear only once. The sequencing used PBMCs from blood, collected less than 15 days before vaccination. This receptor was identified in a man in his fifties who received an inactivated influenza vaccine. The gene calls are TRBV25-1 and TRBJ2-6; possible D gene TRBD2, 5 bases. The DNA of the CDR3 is TGTGCCAGCAGTCCCGGGGTTGGGGCCAACGTCCTGACTTTC. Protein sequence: CASSPGVGANVLTF.